Below are 14 T cell receptor beta chains sequenced from a single sample in a study of human T cells and chemical hapten exposure. TCRdb analysed the RACE reads with MiXCR anew, one entry per CDR3 protein. Here the sample spans over 300,000 distinct CDR3 sequences, 4.5% to 6% being singletons. Time point indicated: pre-sensitization, week 0. Treatment denoted: therapeutic diphenylcyclopropenone sensitization with weekly scalp DPC. Sample: whole blood, taken in connection with sensitization to the hapten diphenylcyclopropenone (DPC). The source of these receptors is a woman aged 45-65 years with alopecia areata. Some clones in this sample may be carry-over from other donors' samples.

In its sample, this clonotype was seen many times. The chain has TRBV20-1 and TRBJ1-1; maybe TRBD1 (6 bases). The CDR3 is 17 residues long. Trimming took 1 base from V and 5 from J, leaving 23 bases between them. The germline gives CDR1 DFQATT, CDR2 SNEGSKA (reference sequence). CDR3 protein: CSARGWQRGAGITEAFF. CDR3 in DNA: TGCAGTGCTAGAGGATGGCAACGGGGGGCAGGAATTACTGAAGCTTTCTTT.

This clonotype was recorded at least ten times. This chain joins TRBV5-1 and TRBJ1-4; TRBD1 matches 10 bases. After removal of 3 bases from V and 6 bases from J, the junction contained 5 bases not matched to a gene. This CDR3 is built from 15 residues. Germline loops: CDR1 SGHRS, CDR2 YFSETQ. The CDR3 spells CASSWRGTGDEKLFF. For the CDR3, the DNA is TGCGCCAGCAGCTGGAGAGGGACAGGGGATGAAAAACTGTTTTTT. Combining the CDR3 with reference TRBV5-1 and TRBJ1-4 gives the whole variable domain KAGVTQTPRYLIKTRGQQVTLSCSPISGHRSVSWYQQTPGQGLQFLFEYFSETQRNKGNFPGRFSGRQFSNSRSEMNVSTLELGDSALYLCASSWRGTGDEKLFFGSGTQLSVL.

This clonotype was counted between two and nine times. The CDR3 loop is CASSLGHSSNQPQHF. In nucleotides, the CDR3 is TGTGCCAGCAGTTTAGGCCACTCTAGCAATCAGCCCCAGCATTTT. The V call is TRBV12-3 or TRBV12-4, the J call TRBJ1-5; D gene unclear. Trimming took 1 base from V and 0 from J, leaving 7 bases between them. The length of the CDR3 is 15 residues.

In its sample, this clonotype was seen a few times. The V and J genes are TRBV5-1 and TRBJ2-2; TRBD1 matches at 7 bases. Germline CDR1 SGHRS, CDR2 YFSETQ. Trimming cost V 6 bases and J 0 bases; bases outside gene matches: 5. The CDR3 is made up of 15 amino acids. CDR3 DNA sequence: TGCGCCAGCACCCCGGACAGGTCGAACACCGGGGAGCTGTTTTTT. Encoded protein: CASTPDRSNTGELFF.

This clonotype came up many times. This chain joins TRBV28 and TRBJ1-1; 9 positions agree with TRBD1. CDR3 length: 15 amino acids. Germline CDR1 MDHEN, CDR2 SYDVKM. Trimming cost V 6 bases and J 0 bases; bases outside gene matches: 5. The CDR3 region is CASSLTGGMNTEAFF. For the CDR3, the DNA is TGTGCCAGCAGCCTGACAGGGGGGATGAACACTGAAGCTTTCTTT.

The V and J genes are TRBV27 and TRBJ2-7; 7 bases map to TRBD1. J was trimmed by 0 bases and V by 6 bases; bases with no gene match: 8. The germline V gene encodes CDR1 MNHEY and CDR2 SMNVEV (reference sequence). CDR3 length: 15 amino acids. The CDR3: CASSYLRQGSYEQYF. As DNA, the CDR3 is TGTGCCAGCAGCTATTTACGACAGGGCTCCTACGAGCAGTACTTC.

A few counts support this clonotype. The chain is built from TRBV5-1 and TRBJ2-1; 11 bases map to TRBD2. Per germline, CDR1 SGHRS and CDR2 YFSETQ. This CDR3 is built from 15 residues. The V segment lost 2 bases and the J segment 12 bases; nucleotides outside the gene matches: 10. CDR3 nucleotides: TGCGCCAGCAGCTTTCGGCTAGCGGGAGGAGGATTGCAGTTCTTC. Translating it yields CASSFRLAGGGLQFF. Using reference TRBV5-1 and TRBJ2-1 for the parts outside the CDR3, the full variable domain is KAGVTQTPRYLIKTRGQQVTLSCSPISGHRSVSWYQQTPGQGLQFLFEYFSETQRNKGNFPGRFSGRQFSNSRSEMNVSTLELGDSALYLCASSFRLAGGGLQFFGPGTRLTVL.

There are many counts of this clonotype. This rearrangement joins TRBV7-9 to TRBJ2-3; 12 bases line up with TRBD2. The CDR3 has 15 amino acids. Trimming took 5 bases from V and 3 from J; bases not matched to a gene: 3. The germline CDR1 and CDR2 sequences are SEHNR and FQNEAQ (reference sequence). The CDR3 protein is CASSRGLAGTDTQYF. CDR3 in DNA: TGTGCCAGCAGCCGCGGACTAGCGGGGACAGATACGCAGTATTTT. Supplemented by reference TRBV7-9 and TRBJ2-3, the full variable domain reads DTGVSQNPRHKITKRGQNVTFRCDPISEHNRLYWYRQTLGQGPEFLTYFQNEAQLEKSRLLSDRFSAERPKGSFSTLEIQRTEQGDSAMYLCASSRGLAGTDTQYFGPGTRLTVL.

This clonotype was recorded many times. The gene calls are TRBV7-2 and TRBJ2-1; D is unclear. Between the trimmed V and J ends, which lost 4 bases and 7 bases, there was a span of 11 bases. The CDR3 runs to 13 residues. The germline V gene has CDR1 SGHTA and CDR2 FQGNSA. The CDR3 loop reads CASSSGALNEQFF. The CDR3 region has the DNA TGTGCCAGCAGCTCTGGAGCATTGAATGAGCAGTTCTTC.

This clonotype showed up just a few times. This chain connects TRBV27 to TRBJ1-3, with D possibly being TRBD1 (6 bases). Germline CDR1 is MNHEY and CDR2 is SMNVEV (reference sequence). The V end lost 6 bases, the J end lost 2 bases, and 14 bases lay between the germline ends. The CDR3 covers 15 residues. CDR3 loop: CASSLRGQPGNTIYF. The CDR3 bases are TGTGCCAGCAGCTTACGGGGACAACCTGGAAACACCATATATTTT.

The V gene is TRBV6-6, the J gene TRBJ2-7; tentatively, D is TRBD1 (6 bases). The germline V gene has CDR1 MNHNY and CDR2 SVGAGI (reference sequence). The CDR3 is 13 amino acids. The germline V and J ends were trimmed by 11 bases and 4 bases, with 18 bases remaining between them. CDR3 sequence reads: CACRDTALYEQYF. CDR3 sequence (DNA): TGTGCCTGCCGGGACACTGCTCTTTACGAGCAGTACTTC.

This clonotype was detected many times. V usage is TRBV12-3 or TRBV12-4 and J usage is TRBJ1-6; D uncertain. The CDR3 contains 15 residues. Between the trimmed V and J ends, which lost 3 bases and 3 bases, there was a span of 9 bases. CDR3 in amino acids: CASSLGQVYNSPLHF. The CDR3 DNA follows: TGTGCCAGCAGTTTGGGCCAGGTCTATAATTCACCCCTCCACTTT.

This clonotype was picked up many times. V gene TRBV6-1 combines with J gene TRBJ1-5; no clear D gene. The CDR3 is 13 amino acids. Per germline, CDR1 MNHNS and CDR2 SASEGT. V was trimmed by 4 bases and J by 3 bases, leaving 7 bases between them. The CDR3 sequence is CASSVLDNQPQHF. CDR3 sequence (DNA): TGTGCCAGCAGTGTATTGGACAATCAGCCCCAGCATTTT.

V is TRBV27 and J is TRBJ1-4, with D possibly being TRBD1 (5 bases). Trimming removed 4 bases from V and 7 bases from J, with 16 bases in between. Germline lookup yields CDR1 MNHEY and CDR2 SMNVEV (reference sequence). The CDR3 loop spans 15 amino acids. The CDR3 is CASSSQGYRFEKLFF. The DNA of the CDR3 is TGTGCCAGCAGTTCCCAGGGCTACCGCTTTGAAAAACTGTTTTTT. Full variable domain (remainder filled in from reference TRBV27 and TRBJ1-4): EAQVTQNPRYLITVTGKKLTVTCSQNMNHEYMSWYRQDPGLGLRQIYYSMNVEVTDKGDVPEGYKVSRKEKRNFPLILESPSPNQTSLYFCASSSQGYRFEKLFFGSGTQLSVL.